Given below is one TCR beta chain in context. Antigen specificity is unknown. This sample was taken from a study of cytomegalovirus exposure and HLA in healthy donors. In the study overall: The roughly 700 first-cohort repertoires shared a platform with the approximately 120 validation repertoires, as reported in a later analysis.

Regarding the study as a whole: Subsequent analysis of the approximately 110 validation repertoires found a tendency for first-cohort TCR clusters to co-occur. TCR sequences were mostly rare, though some public TCRs occurred in many donors. The study recorded about 160 TCR beta chains that were cytomegalovirus-associated.

The protocol was immunoSEQ multiplex PCR, while the TCRdb copy is restricted to in-frame clones and leaves out a portion. The table lists about 170,000 clones, around nine tenths of them singletons. The source material was PBMCs. The clonotype was recovered from a woman under 30 in good health and CMV-seropositive.

The CDR3: CASSLTGGNQPQHF. The CDR3 coding sequence is TGTGCCAGCAGCCTCACAGGGGGCAATCAGCCCCAGCATTTT. The chain recombines TRBV6-1 with TRBJ1-5; 7 bases align to TRBD1. From germline, CDR1 is MNHNS and CDR2 SASEGT. This CDR3 has 14 residues. V lost 6 bases, J lost 2 bases, and 4 bases stayed unmatched.